Below, one T cell receptor (beta chain) is given with its context. The data stem from a study of blood T cell repertoires in COVID-19. For the study at large: Samples of COVID-19 (acute and convalescent) were obtained from the United States, Italy and Spain. PBMCs, B-cell-depleted T cells, or T cells were the source of the cDNA or gDNA that made up the material.

Authors' analysis steps: Nucleated cell number was recorded as an estimate derived from reference gene primer amplification. Repertoires were generated with immunoSEQ multiplex PCR, while TCRdb's copy carries only in-frame clones and drops some. For V, J and clone size, that table is used; D and trimming come from the DNA. The table shows about 62,000 clones, with about nine tenths occurring only once. Germline CDR1 is SGHTA and CDR2 is FQGNSA. Trimming pared 1 base from V and 2 bases from J, leaving 17 bases between. The CDR3 spans 17 residues. The V and J genes are TRBV7-2 and TRBJ2-5, with a possible D match to TRBD1 (6 bases). This sequence originates from a woman older than 75 with acute or convalescent COVID-19. Sequenced: peripheral blood. Here the CDR3 reads CASSLDVQGTSQETQYF. CDR3 in DNA: TGTGCCAGCAGCTTAGACGTTCAGGGGACATCTCAAGAGACCCAGTACTTC.